Here is one T cell receptor (beta chain) with its context. Its antigen is as yet unknown. TCRdb's table, derived via immunoSEQ multiplex PCR, lists solely in-frame clones and lacks some. The repertoire holds 60,000 to 70,000 clones, with approximately 92% as singletons. Per the germline V gene, CDR1 is SGHTS and CDR2 is YDEGEE. The CDR3 length is 15 residues. V was pared by 1 base and J by 9 bases, with 9 bases of the junction left unmatched. This entry comes from a study of Tregs in tolerant kidney transplant recipients. Study findings and constraints: Tregs expanded with activated donor B cells seemed most donor-specific.

This material consisted of CD8+ T cells from blood, taken before the transplant. This chain links TRBV5-8 with TRBJ2-2; 7 bases map to TRBD2. This clonotype originated in a human donor who received a combined kidney and bone marrow transplant. CDR3 DNA: TGTGCCAGCAGCTTGCGAGACCCGCGGGAGAGGGAGCTGTTTTTT. Translated: CASSLRDPRERELFF.